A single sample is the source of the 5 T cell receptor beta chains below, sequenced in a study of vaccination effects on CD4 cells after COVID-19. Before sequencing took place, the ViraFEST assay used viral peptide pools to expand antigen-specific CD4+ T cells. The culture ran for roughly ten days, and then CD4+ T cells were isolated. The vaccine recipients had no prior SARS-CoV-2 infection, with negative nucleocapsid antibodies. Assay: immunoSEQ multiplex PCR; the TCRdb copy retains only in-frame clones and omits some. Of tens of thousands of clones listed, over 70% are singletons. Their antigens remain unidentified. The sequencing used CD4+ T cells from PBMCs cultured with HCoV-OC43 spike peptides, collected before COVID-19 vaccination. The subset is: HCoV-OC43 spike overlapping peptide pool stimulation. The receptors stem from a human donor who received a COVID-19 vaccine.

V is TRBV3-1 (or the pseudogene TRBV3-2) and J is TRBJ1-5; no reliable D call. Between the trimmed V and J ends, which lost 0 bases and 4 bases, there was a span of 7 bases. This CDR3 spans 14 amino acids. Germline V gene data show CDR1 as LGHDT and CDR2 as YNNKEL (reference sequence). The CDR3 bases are TGTGCCAGCAGCCAAGATTACGGGAATCAGCCCCAGCATTTT. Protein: CASSQDYGNQPQHF.

The CDR3 DNA reads TGTGCCAGTTCCATGGGGTCTTGGTCTCGGGAAAAACTGTTTTTT. Translation: CASSMGSWSREKLFF. The chain links TRBV19 to TRBJ1-4, with D unresolved. The CDR3 covers 15 residues. The V end lost 8 bases, the J end lost 8 bases, and 21 bases lay between the germline ends. In germline, CDR1 is LNHDA, CDR2 SQIVND (reference sequence).

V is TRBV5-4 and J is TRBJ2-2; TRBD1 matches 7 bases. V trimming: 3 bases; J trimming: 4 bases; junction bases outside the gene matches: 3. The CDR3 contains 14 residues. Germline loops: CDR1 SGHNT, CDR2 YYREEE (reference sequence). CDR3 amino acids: CASSSTGSTGELFF. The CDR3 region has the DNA TGTGCCAGCAGCTCGACAGGGTCCACCGGGGAGCTGTTTTTT.

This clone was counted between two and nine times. The CDR3 region has the DNA TGCGCCAGCAGCCAAGTTCGGAGGGATACGCAGTATTTT. The encoded protein is CASSQVRRDTQYF. This chain links TRBV4-1 with TRBJ2-3; perhaps TRBD2 as D (5 bases). Trimming removed 1 base from V and 6 bases from J, with 8 bases in between. Germline V gives CDR1 MGHRA, CDR2 YSYEKL. The CDR3 is 13 residues long.

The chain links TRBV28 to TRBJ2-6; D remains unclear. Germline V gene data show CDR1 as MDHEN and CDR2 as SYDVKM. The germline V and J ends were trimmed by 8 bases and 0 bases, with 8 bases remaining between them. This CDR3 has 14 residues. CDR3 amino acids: CASGIFSGANVLTF. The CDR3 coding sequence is TGTGCCAGCGGTATATTCTCTGGGGCCAACGTCCTGACTTTC.